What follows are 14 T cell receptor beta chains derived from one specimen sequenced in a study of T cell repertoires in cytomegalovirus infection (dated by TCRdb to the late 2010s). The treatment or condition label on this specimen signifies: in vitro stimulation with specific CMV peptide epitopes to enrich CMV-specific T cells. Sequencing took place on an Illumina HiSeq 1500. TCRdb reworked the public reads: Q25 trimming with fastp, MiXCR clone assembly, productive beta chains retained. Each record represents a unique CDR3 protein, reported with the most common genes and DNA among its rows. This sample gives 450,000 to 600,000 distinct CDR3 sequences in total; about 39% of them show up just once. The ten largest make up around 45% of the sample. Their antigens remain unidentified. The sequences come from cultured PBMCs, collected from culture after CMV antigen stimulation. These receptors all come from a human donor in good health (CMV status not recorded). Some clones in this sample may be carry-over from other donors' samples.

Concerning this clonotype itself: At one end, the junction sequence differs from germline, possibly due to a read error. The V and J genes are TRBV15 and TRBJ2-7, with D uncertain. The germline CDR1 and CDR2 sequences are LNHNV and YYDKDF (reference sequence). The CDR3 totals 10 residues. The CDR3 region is CPDQAYEQYF. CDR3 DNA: TGCCCCGACCAGGCCTACGAGCAGTACTTC.

As DNA, the CDR3 is TGTGCCAGCAGCTCCGCGGGGTGGGCCGCGTTGTTTTTT. Amino acids: CASSSAGWAALFF. This chain connects TRBV7-9 to TRBJ1-4; no reliable D call. The CDR3 is 13 amino acids. V was clipped by 4 bases and J by 15 bases, with 18 bases between them. From germline, CDR1 is SEHNR and CDR2 FQNEAQ (reference sequence).

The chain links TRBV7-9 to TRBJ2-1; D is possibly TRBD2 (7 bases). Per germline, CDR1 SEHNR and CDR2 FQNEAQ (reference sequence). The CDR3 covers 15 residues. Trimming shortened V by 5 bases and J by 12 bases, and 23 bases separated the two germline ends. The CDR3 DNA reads TGTGCCAGCAGCGCCCTCGGGGCGGAGGGGGGGTCGCAGTTCTTC. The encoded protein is CASSALGAEGGSQFF.

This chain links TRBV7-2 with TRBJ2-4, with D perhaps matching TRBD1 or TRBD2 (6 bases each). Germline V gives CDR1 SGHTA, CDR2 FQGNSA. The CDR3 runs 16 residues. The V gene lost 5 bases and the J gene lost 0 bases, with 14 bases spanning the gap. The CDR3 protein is CASSRQGGLAKNIQYF. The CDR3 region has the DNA TGTGCCAGCAGCAGGCAAGGGGGGTTAGCCAAAAACATTCAGTACTTC.

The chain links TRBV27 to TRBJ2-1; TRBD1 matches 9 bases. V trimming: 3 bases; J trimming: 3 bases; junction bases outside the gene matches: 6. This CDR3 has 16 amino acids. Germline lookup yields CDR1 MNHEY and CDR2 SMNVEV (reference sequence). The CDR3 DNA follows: TGTGCCAGCAGTTTCTGGACAGGGGCTTACTACAATGAGCAGTTCTTC. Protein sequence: CASSFWTGAYYNEQFF.

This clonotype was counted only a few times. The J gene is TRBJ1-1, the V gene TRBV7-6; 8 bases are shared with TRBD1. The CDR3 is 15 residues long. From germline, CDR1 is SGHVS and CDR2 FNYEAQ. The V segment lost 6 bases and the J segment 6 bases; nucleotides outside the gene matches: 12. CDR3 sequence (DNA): TGTGCCAGCAGACAAAACCGACAGGGGAGGCCTGAAGCTTTCTTT. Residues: CASRQNRQGRPEAFF.

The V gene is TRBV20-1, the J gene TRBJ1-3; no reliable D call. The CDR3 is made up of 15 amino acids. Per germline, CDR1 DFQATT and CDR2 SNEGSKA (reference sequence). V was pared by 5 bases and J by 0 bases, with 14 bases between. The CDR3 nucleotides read TGCAGTGCTTCGGAACCGGGTCACTCTGGAAACACCATATATTTT. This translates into CSASEPGHSGNTIYF.

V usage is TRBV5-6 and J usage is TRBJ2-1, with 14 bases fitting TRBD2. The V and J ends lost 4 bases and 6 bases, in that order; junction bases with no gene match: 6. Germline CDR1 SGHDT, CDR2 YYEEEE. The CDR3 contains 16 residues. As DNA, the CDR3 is TGTGCCAGCAGCCGGGGACTAGCGGGAGTAGGCAATGAGCAGTTCTTC. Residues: CASSRGLAGVGNEQFF.

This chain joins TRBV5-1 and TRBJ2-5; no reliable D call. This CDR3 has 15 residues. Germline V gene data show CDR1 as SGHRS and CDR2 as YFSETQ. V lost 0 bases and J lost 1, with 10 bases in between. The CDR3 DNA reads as TGCGCCAGCAGCTTGGTCCGCGGCCGCCAAGAGACCCAGTACTTC. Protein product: CASSLVRGRQETQYF.

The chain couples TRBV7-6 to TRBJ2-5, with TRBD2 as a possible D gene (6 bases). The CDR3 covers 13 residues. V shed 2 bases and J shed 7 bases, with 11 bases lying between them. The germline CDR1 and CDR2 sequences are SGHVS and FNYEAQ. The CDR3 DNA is TGTGCCAGCAGCTTAATCCTGGGGGGGACCCAGTACTTC. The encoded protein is CASSLILGGTQYF.

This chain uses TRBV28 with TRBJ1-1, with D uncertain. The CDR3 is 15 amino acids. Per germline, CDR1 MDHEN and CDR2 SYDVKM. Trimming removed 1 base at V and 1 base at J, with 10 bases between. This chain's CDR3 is CASSLFVGWNTEAFF. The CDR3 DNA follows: TGTGCCAGCAGTTTATTCGTAGGGTGGAACACTGAAGCTTTCTTT. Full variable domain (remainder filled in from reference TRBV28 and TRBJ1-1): DVKVTQSSRYLVKRTGEKVFLECVQDMDHENMFWYRQDPGLGLRLIYFSYDVKMKEKGDIPEGYSVSREKKERFSLILESASTNQTSMYLCASSLFVGWNTEAFFGQGTRLTVV.

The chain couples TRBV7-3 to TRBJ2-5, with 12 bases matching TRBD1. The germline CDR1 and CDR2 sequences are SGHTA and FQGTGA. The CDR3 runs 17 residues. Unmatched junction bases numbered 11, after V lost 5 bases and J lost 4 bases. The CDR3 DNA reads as TGTGCCAGCAGCCTCGGCGGTGGGACAGGGGGCAGAGAGACCCAGTACTTC. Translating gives CASSLGGGTGGRETQYF. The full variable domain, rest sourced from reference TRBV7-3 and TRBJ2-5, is GAGVSQTPSNKVTEKGKYVELRCDPISGHTALYWYRQSLGQGPEFLIYFQGTGAADDSGLPNDRFFAVRPEGSVSTLKIQRTERGDSAVYLCASSLGGGTGGRETQYFGPGTRLLVL.

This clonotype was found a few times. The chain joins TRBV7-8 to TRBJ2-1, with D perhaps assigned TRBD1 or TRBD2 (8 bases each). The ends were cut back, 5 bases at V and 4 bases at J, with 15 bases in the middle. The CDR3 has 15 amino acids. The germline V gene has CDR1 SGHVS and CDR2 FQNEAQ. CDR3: CASSPGGGGYNEQFF. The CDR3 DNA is TGTGCCAGCAGCCCAGGGGGCGGGGGGTACAATGAGCAGTTCTTC.

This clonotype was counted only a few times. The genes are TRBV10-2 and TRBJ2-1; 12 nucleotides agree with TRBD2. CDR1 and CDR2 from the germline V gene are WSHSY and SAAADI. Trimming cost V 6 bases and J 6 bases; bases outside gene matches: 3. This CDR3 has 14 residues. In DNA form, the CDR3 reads TGCGCCAGCAGGAGGGGACTAGCGGGCAATGAGCAGTTCTTC. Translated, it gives CASRRGLAGNEQFF.